These 25 T cell receptor beta chains originate from one sample sequenced in a study of Ad26.COV2.S vaccination and SARS-CoV-2 variants. Described treatment: roughly 20 received Ad26.COV2.S at low or high dose, single or two shots; several received placebo; per-sample allocation not given. Sampling was performed 63 days after the first vaccine or placebo injection. The table came from immunoSEQ multiplex PCR; TCRdb's copy has only in-frame clones and leaves some out. Among roughly 500,000 clones listed, approximately 89% were seen once. Sequencing was performed on peripheral blood, taken in a trial of Ad26.COV2.S vaccine versus placebo. These receptors came from a person aged 18-60 years who received the Ad26.COV2.S COVID-19 vaccine or a placebo.

The genes are TRBV3-1 (or the pseudogene TRBV3-2) and TRBJ1-5; D not resolved. CDR1 and CDR2 from the germline V gene are LGHDT and YNNKEL (reference sequence). There are 15 residues in the CDR3. Trimming shortened V by 1 base and J by 3 bases, and 10 bases separated the two germline ends. The DNA of the CDR3 is TGTGCCAGCAGCCAAGGGGTCACCACCAATCAGCCCCAGCATTTT. Translating it yields CASSQGVTTNQPQHF.

V gene TRBV29-1 combines with J gene TRBJ2-1; 10 bases agree with TRBD2. The germline V gene has CDR1 SQVTM and CDR2 ANQGSEA. The CDR3 consists of 17 residues. V dropped 1 base and J dropped 2; count of bases not matched to a gene: 8. CDR3 amino acids: CSVEGLAGLPAYNEQFF. CDR3 DNA: TGCAGCGTTGAAGGACTAGCGGGCCTCCCCGCCTACAATGAGCAGTTCTTC.

This clone has a single count. The rearrangement links TRBV6-5 to TRBJ1-4; D gene uncertain. The CDR3 loop spans 14 amino acids. Germline CDR1 and CDR2: MNHEY and SVGAGI. The V gene lost 6 bases and the J gene lost 1 base, with 9 bases spanning the gap. The CDR3 loop is CASSLWVTNEKLFF. The CDR3 DNA sequence: TGTGCCAGCAGCTTGTGGGTAACTAATGAAAAACTGTTTTTT.

The rearrangement joins TRBV4-1 to TRBJ1-2, with TRBD1 matching over 7 bases. Germline CDR1 and CDR2: MGHRA and YSYEKL. V lost 0 bases and J lost 1; bases outside the gene matches: 11. This CDR3 is built from 18 residues. This CDR3 is CASSQDGTGTAFNYGYTF. The DNA of the CDR3 is TGCGCCAGCAGCCAAGATGGCACCGGGACAGCCTTTAACTATGGCTACACCTTC.

This clone has a handful of counts. The rearrangement uses TRBV7-8 and TRBJ2-4; perhaps D is TRBD1 or TRBD2 (5 bases each). Deletions cut 0 bases from V and 0 bases from J, with 12 bases between. This CDR3 is built from 17 residues. Germline-derived CDR1 and CDR2 are SGHVS and FQNEAQ. As DNA, the CDR3 is TGTGCCAGCAGCTTAGCGCTTGGGACGGGAGCCAAAAACATTCAGTACTTC. Amino acid sequence: CASSLALGTGAKNIQYF.

The chain employs TRBV29-1 and TRBJ1-2, with D possibly matching TRBD1 (5 bases). V lost 0 bases and J lost 7, with 12 bases in between. The CDR3 is made up of 13 amino acids. Germline V lookup: CDR1 SQVTM, CDR2 ANQGSEA. CDR3 DNA: TGCAGCGTTGAAGAGCGTCAGGGTGGTGGCTACACCTTC. This translates into CSVEERQGGGYTF.

V is TRBV10-3 and J is TRBJ1-1; D is unclear. The V gene's germline CDR1 is ENHRY and CDR2 SYGVKD. Trimming cost V 9 bases and J 2 bases, with 13 bases left between them. The CDR3 runs to 13 residues. Written as DNA, the CDR3 is TGTGCCATAAATGCGGGAGCTAACACTGAAGCTTTCTTT. Translating it yields CAINAGANTEAFF.

The gene calls are TRBV5-6 and TRBJ2-7; D is undetermined. V lost 0 bases to trimming and J lost 6 bases, with 10 bases between them. Germline CDR1 SGHDT, CDR2 YYEEEE. This CDR3 is built from 13 residues. The CDR3 region is CASSLGPVGEQYV. The CDR3 region has the DNA TGTGCCAGCAGCTTGGGCCCGGTTGGCGAGCAGTACGTC.

This clone was detected only a few times. This chain uses TRBV5-1 with TRBJ2-7; D could derive from TRBD1 or TRBD2 (5 bases each). Trimming pared 0 bases from V and 2 bases from J, leaving 21 bases between. CDR1 is SGHRS and CDR2 is YFSETQ in the germline V gene. The CDR3 is made up of 18 amino acids. CDR3 amino acids: CASSLEGRDAGSPYEQYV. In DNA, the CDR3 is TGCGCCAGCAGCTTGGAGGGGAGAGATGCAGGGAGCCCCTACGAGCAGTACGTC.

CDR3 nucleotide sequence: TGCGCCAGCAGCCAAGAGTCCCGAGCCTCCGAAAAACTGTTTTTT. Protein product: CASSQESRASEKLFF. The chain uses TRBV4-1 and TRBJ1-4; no clear D gene. Germline lookup yields CDR1 MGHRA and CDR2 YSYEKL. This CDR3 contains 15 residues. Trimming shortened V by 0 bases and J by 8 bases, and 13 bases separated the two germline ends.

The V and J genes are TRBV11-3 and TRBJ2-1; TRBD2 matches 7 bases. The CDR3 length is 14 residues. The germline V gene encodes CDR1 SGHNT and CDR2 YENEEA. J gave up 7 bases and V 4 bases, and 7 bases lay outside the gene matches. CDR3 bases: TGTGCCAGCAGCTCGGGGGGTCCAAGGAATGAGCAGTTCTTC. Its protein is CASSSGGPRNEQFF.

The V gene is TRBV6-6, the J gene TRBJ2-4; D unresolved. Per germline, CDR1 MNHNY and CDR2 SVGAGI (reference sequence). With 0 bases removed from V and 2 bases from J, the gap between germline ends came to 5 bases. CDR3 length: 14 residues. CDR3 sequence (DNA): TGTGCCAGCAGTTACTCCGGAACCAAAAACATTCAGTACTTC. Translating gives CASSYSGTKNIQYF.

This chain joins TRBV5-8 and TRBJ1-5, with unresolved D. Germline lookup yields CDR1 SGHTS and CDR2 YDEGEE. Trimming cost V 5 bases and J 6 bases, with 15 bases left between them. The CDR3 totals 14 residues. The CDR3 coding sequence is TGTGCCAGCAGAGGATTGGTCCCATTTCAGCCCCAGCATTTT. Translation: CASRGLVPFQPQHF.

V and J are TRBV18 and TRBJ2-7; 10 positions match TRBD2. Germline V lookup: CDR1 KGHSH, CDR2 LQKENI. The CDR3 spans 15 residues. V lost 2 bases and J lost 4; bases outside the gene matches: 5. CDR3 DNA sequence: TGTGCCAGCTCACCAGGTCCAGCGGGAGGGTACGAGCAGTACGTC. Its translation: CASSPGPAGGYEQYV.

The V call is TRBV7-9, the J call TRBJ2-1; D is perhaps TRBD2 (5 bases). In germline, CDR1 is SEHNR, CDR2 FQNEAQ (reference sequence). Trimming pared 2 bases from V and 4 bases from J, leaving 12 bases between. The length of the CDR3 is 15 residues. The CDR3 reads CASSLRRVYYNEQFF. DNA of the CDR3: TGTGCCAGCAGCTTACGGCGGGTTTATTACAATGAGCAGTTCTTC.

This clone showed up just once. This chain joins TRBV5-4 and TRBJ1-2; possibly TRBD1 for D (5 bases). This CDR3 is 13 amino acids long. Germline assignment: CDR1 SGHNT and CDR2 YYREEE (reference sequence). The V end was cut by 5 bases, the J end by 6 bases, with 14 bases between. The chain's CDR3 is CASRPDNGNGYTF. The DNA of the CDR3 is TGTGCCAGCAGGCCGGACAACGGGAATGGCTACACCTTC.

V is TRBV20-1 and J is TRBJ1-2; D is possibly TRBD1 (6 bases). In germline, CDR1 is DFQATT, CDR2 SNEGSKA (reference sequence). V gave up 6 bases and J gave up 2 bases, with 13 bases separating them. The CDR3 consists of 13 residues. The CDR3: CSASSQGNYGYTF. Here the CDR3 DNA reads TGCAGTGCCAGTTCACAGGGAAACTATGGCTACACCTTC.

This chain uses TRBV5-1 with TRBJ1-1, with D possibly TRBD1 on 6 matching bases. V gave up 4 bases and J gave up 0 bases, with 22 bases separating them. Germline values: CDR1 SGHRS, CDR2 YFSETQ. The CDR3 runs 18 residues. The CDR3 spells CASSMTGTQANLNTEAFF. The DNA of the CDR3 is TGCGCCAGCAGCATGACCGGGACACAGGCCAATTTGAACACTGAAGCTTTCTTT. Full variable domain (remainder filled in from reference TRBV5-1 and TRBJ1-1): KAGVTQTPRYLIKTRGQQVTLSCSPISGHRSVSWYQQTPGQGLQFLFEYFSETQRNKGNFPGRFSGRQFSNSRSEMNVSTLELGDSALYLCASSMTGTQANLNTEAFFGQGTRLTVV.

This clone was observed a handful of times. This chain uses TRBV9 with TRBJ2-1; a possible D gene is TRBD2 (5 bases). Germline CDR1 and CDR2: SGDLS and YYNGEE. The CDR3 runs to 17 residues. V lost 0 bases, J lost 8 bases, and 21 bases lay in between. The chain's CDR3 is CASSVVSSGSSNDEQFF. The CDR3 region has the DNA TGTGCCAGCAGCGTAGTCTCTTCGGGCTCTAGCAACGATGAGCAGTTCTTC.

Written as DNA, the CDR3 is TGTGCCAGCAGCTTGCCGGCCGGACTAGCCTCAACAGATACGCAGTATTTT. It yields the protein CASSLPAGLASTDTQYF. V is TRBV5-5 and J is TRBJ2-3; TRBD2 agrees at 8 bases. The CDR3 contains 17 residues. J gave up 3 bases and V 1 base, and 10 bases lay outside the gene matches. Germline V gene sequence: CDR1 SGHKS, CDR2 YYEKEE (reference sequence).

Of note for this clone: A read error may account for a junction end that differs from germline. The chain couples TRBV19 to TRBJ1-2; 8 bases are a match to TRBD1. This CDR3 has 16 amino acids. From germline, CDR1 is LNHDA and CDR2 SQIVND (reference sequence). The CDR3 reads CASSRAQDRAEYGYAF. The CDR3 DNA reads as TGTGCCAGTAGTAGGGCCCAGGACAGGGCGGAATATGGCTACGCCTTC.

V is TRBV28 and J is TRBJ1-2; 8 positions agree with TRBD1. From germline, CDR1 is MDHEN and CDR2 SYDVKM. The V and J ends lost 3 bases and 2 bases, in that order; junction bases with no gene match: 17. The CDR3 covers 19 residues. The CDR3, as DNA: TGTGCCAGCAGTTTTAAGGTGATAGGGACAGGAGTCCCAAACTATGGCTACACCTTC. It yields the protein CASSFKVIGTGVPNYGYTF.

The chain has TRBV6-1 and TRBJ2-7, with D possibly TRBD2 on 6 matching bases. Germline CDR1 is MNHNS and CDR2 is SASEGT. The ends were cut back, 0 bases at V and 6 bases at J, with 6 bases in the middle. The CDR3 is made up of 12 amino acids. The chain's CDR3 is CASSEAGGEQYV. The DNA for the CDR3 is TGTGCCAGCAGTGAAGCGGGGGGCGAGCAGTACGTC.

The chain is built from TRBV30 and TRBJ2-3; 7 nucleotides align to TRBD1. Per germline, CDR1 GTSNPN and CDR2 SVGIG (reference sequence). With V trimmed by 6 bases and J by 4 bases, 10 bases remained unmatched. CDR3 length: 14 amino acids. Written as DNA, the CDR3 is TGTGCCTGTGCCCTGACAGGGTTGGCAGATACGCAGTATTTT. This sequence encodes CACALTGLADTQYF.

The chain recombines TRBV9 with TRBJ2-2; 7 bases match TRBD2. The CDR3 runs 14 residues. The V segment lost 4 bases and the J segment 6 bases; nucleotides outside the gene matches: 6. The germline V gene encodes CDR1 SGDLS and CDR2 YYNGEE. The CDR3: CASSPKTSPGELFF. CDR3 in DNA: TGTGCCAGCAGCCCAAAGACTAGCCCCGGGGAGCTGTTTTTT.